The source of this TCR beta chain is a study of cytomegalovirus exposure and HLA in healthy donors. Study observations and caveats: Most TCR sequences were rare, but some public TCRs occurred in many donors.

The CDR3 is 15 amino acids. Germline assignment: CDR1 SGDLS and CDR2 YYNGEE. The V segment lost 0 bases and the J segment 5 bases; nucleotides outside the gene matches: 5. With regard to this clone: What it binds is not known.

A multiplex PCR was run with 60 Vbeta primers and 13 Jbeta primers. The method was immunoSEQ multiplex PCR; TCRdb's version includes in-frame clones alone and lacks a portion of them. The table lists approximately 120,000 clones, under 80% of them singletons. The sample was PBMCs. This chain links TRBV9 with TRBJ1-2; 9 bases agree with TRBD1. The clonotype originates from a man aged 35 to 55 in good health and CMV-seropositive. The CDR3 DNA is TGTGCCAGCAGCGTAGTACCGGGACAGGGATATGGCTACACCTTC. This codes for CASSVVPGQGYGYTF. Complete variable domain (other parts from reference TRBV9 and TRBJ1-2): DSGVTQTPKHLITATGQRVTLRCSPRSGDLSVYWYQQSLDQGLQFLIQYYNGEERAKGNILERFSAQQFPDLHSELNLSSLELGDSALYFCASSVVPGQGYGYTFGSGTRLTVV.